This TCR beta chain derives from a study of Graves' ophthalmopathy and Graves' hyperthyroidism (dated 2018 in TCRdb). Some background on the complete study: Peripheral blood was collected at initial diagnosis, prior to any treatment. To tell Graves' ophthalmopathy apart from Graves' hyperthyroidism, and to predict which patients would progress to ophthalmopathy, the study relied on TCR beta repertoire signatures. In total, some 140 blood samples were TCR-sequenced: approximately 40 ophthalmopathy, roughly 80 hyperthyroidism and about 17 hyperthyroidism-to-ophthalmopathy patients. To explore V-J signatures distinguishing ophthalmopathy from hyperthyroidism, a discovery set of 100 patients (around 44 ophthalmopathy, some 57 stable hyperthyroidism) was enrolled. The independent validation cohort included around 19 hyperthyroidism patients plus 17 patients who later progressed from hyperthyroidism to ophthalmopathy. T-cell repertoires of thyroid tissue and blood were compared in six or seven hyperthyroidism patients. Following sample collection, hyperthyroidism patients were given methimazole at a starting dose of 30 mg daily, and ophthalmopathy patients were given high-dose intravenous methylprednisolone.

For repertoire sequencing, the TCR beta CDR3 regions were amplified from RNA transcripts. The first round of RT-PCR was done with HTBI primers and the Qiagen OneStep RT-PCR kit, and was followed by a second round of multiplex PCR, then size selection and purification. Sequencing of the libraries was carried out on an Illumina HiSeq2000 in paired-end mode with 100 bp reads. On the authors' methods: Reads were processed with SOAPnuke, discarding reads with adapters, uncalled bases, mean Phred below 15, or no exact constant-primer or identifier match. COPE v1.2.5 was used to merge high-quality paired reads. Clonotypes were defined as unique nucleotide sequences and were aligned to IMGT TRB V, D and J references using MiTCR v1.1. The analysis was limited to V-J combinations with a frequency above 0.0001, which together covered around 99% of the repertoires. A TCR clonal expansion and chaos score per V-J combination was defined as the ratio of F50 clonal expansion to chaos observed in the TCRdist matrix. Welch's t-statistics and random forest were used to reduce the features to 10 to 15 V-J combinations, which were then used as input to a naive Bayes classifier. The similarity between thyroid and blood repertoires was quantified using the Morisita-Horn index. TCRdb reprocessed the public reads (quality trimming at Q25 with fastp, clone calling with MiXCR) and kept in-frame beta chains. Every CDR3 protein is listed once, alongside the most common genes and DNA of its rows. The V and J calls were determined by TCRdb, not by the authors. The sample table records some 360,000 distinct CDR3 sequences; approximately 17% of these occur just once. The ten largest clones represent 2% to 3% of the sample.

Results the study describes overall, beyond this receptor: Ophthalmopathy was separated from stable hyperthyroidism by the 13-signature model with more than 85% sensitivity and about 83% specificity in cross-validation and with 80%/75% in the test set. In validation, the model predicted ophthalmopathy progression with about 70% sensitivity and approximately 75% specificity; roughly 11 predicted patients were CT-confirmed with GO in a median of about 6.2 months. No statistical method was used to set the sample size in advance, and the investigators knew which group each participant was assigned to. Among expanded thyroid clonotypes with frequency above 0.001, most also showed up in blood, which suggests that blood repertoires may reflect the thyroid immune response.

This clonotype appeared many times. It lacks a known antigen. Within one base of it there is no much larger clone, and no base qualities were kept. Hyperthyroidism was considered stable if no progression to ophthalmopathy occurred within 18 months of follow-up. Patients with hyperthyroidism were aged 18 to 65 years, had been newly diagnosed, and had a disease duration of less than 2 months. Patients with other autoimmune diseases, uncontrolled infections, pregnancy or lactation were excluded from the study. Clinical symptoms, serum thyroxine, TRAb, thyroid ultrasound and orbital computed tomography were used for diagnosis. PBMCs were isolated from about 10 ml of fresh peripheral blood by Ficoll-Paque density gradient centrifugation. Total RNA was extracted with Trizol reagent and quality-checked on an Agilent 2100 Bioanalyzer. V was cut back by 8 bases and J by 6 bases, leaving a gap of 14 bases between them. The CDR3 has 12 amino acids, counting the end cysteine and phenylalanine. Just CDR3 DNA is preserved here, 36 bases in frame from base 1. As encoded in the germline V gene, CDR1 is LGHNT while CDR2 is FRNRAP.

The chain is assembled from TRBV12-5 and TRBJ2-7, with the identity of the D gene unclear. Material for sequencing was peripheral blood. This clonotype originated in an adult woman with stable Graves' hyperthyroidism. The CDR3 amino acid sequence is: CASQASVGEQYF. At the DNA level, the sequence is TGTGCTAGTCAGGCCTCGGTAGGCGAGCAGTACTTC.